These T cell receptor beta chains were read from a single sample in a study of cytomegalovirus exposure and HLA in healthy donors. TCRdb's table, derived via immunoSEQ multiplex PCR, lists solely in-frame clones and lacks some. Here the sample spans about 72,000 clones, around 95% being singletons. The sequencing input was PBMCs. These receptors were collected from a woman younger than 35 in good health and CMV-seronegative. Each CDR3 is given without its conserved first and last residue. Fields, in order: V gene, D gene, J gene, CDR3 protein. The D gene is left open where the match is weak.

TRBV9	-	TRBJ1-4	ASSVDEGANEKLF
TRBV6-5	TRBD1	TRBJ1-6	ASSFDRGETSPLH
TRBV5-1	-	TRBJ1-1	ASSLDSLNTEAF
TRBV6-1	-	TRBJ1-6	ASSEAPGSSYNSPLH
TRBV29-1	TRBD1	TRBJ1-2	SVESTGGFGGYT
TRBV18	TRBD1	TRBJ1-1	ASSKVTGVLSEAF
TRBV4-3	TRBD1	TRBJ2-6	ASSQTGGPMSGANVLT
TRBV6-1	-	TRBJ2-7	ASLGAPFYEQY
TRBV7-9	TRBD1	TRBJ1-2	ASSPDRGRGYT
TRBV9	-	TRBJ1-6	ASSVETAASSPLH
TRBV6-6	TRBD2	TRBJ2-1	ASSRPGLAANNEQF
TRBV4-1	TRBD1	TRBJ2-1	ASSHSTGGAKGTRLYNEQF
TRBV9	-	TRBJ1-2	ASSVAGYGYT
TRBV12-5	-	TRBJ1-5	ASASAGLNQPQH
TRBV9	-	TRBJ2-3	ASSVGYGDGSTDTQY
TRBV11-2	-	TRBJ2-7	ASSWASSYEQY
TRBV11-3	-	TRBJ1-4	ASSLGSTPQVWRNEKLF
TRBV5-4	TRBD1	TRBJ1-2	ASSLTGTANYGYT
TRBV28	-	TRBJ2-7	ASSLQGAVALLAEQY
TRBV9	-	TRBJ2-1	ASSVEGDTWYEQF
TRBV5-1	-	TRBJ2-3	ASRGAGTDTQY
TRBV7-2	TRBD2	TRBJ2-1	ASSLGGGGLLYNEQF
TRBV11-2	-	TRBJ2-2	ASSFSNTGELF
TRBV11-2	-	TRBJ1-2	ASSLTNAGTGYT
TRBV7-9	TRBD2	TRBJ2-1	ASSLVGGGF
TRBV9	TRBD1	TRBJ2-2	ASSVPGQGSGELF
TRBV28	-	TRBJ1-5	ASQRSGGVNQPQH
TRBV23-1	TRBD1	TRBJ1-2	ASSQWTGSPYGYT